The TCR beta chain under discussion was sequenced for a study of human T cells and chemical hapten exposure. The CDR3 is 15 amino acids. Trimming took off 1 base at V and 6 bases at J, with 13 bases between the two ends. Germline V gene sequence: CDR1 SNHLY, CDR2 FYNNEI. This clonotype was seen only a few times. Time point of the sample: pre-sensitization, week 0. Noted treatment: therapeutic diphenylcyclopropenone sensitization with weekly scalp DPC. TCRdb itself ran the RACE reads through MiXCR, one entry per CDR3 protein. Of under 200,000 distinct CDR3 sequences listed, around 30% are singletons. Specimen: whole blood, collected in connection with sensitization to the hapten diphenylcyclopropenone (DPC). The TCR was taken from a woman in her twenties or thirties with alopecia areata. Some clones in this sample may be carry-over from other donors' samples. The V and J genes are TRBV2 and TRBJ1-5, with D perhaps TRBD1 (6 bases). The CDR3 bases are TGTGCCAGCAGTGAAGAACAGGGAAGAGGTCAGCCCCAGCATTTT. Translation: CASSEEQGRGQPQHF.